The 6 T cell receptor beta chains presented below share a single source sample, sequenced in a study of blood T cell repertoires in COVID-19. Sequencing was performed with immunoSEQ multiplex PCR; in TCRdb, only in-frame clones are kept and a portion is missing. The repertoire holds fewer than 150,000 clones, with about 88% as singletons. Sequencing was carried out using peripheral blood. These receptors were obtained from a man aged 50-59 years with active or convalescent COVID-19.

The chain employs TRBV19 and TRBJ1-3, with D possibly TRBD1 on 5 matching bases. V dropped 5 bases and J dropped 0 bases, with 14 bases sitting between them. The CDR3 runs to 16 residues. Germline CDR1 is LNHDA and CDR2 is SQIVND (reference sequence). Written as DNA, the CDR3 is TGTGCCAGTAGTTCACGGGGGACCTTCTCTGGAAACACCATATATTTT. This gives the protein CASSSRGTFSGNTIYF.

The V call is TRBV7-2, the J call TRBJ2-7, with TRBD1 identical over 12 bases. This CDR3 region has 17 residues. With 5 bases clipped from V and 1 base from J, the junction kept 9 bases outside the gene matches. Germline CDR1 is SGHTA and CDR2 is FQGNSA. The CDR3 here is CASSPRPGQGASYEQYF. The CDR3 DNA is TGTGCCAGCAGCCCTCGCCCGGGACAGGGGGCATCCTACGAGCAGTACTTC.

V and J are TRBV28 and TRBJ1-5, with D possibly matching TRBD1 (5 bases). V lost 7 bases and J 3 bases, leaving 16 bases between the germline ends. CDR3 length: 15 residues. Germline CDR1 MDHEN, CDR2 SYDVKM. The DNA of the CDR3 is TGTGCCAGCAATATGGGGCAGGTGAACAATCAGCCCCAGCATTTT. The encoded protein is CASNMGQVNNQPQHF. Full variable domain (rest looked up from reference TRBV28 and TRBJ1-5): DVKVTQSSRYLVKRTGEKVFLECVQDMDHENMFWYRQDPGLGLRLIYFSYDVKMKEKGDIPEGYSVSREKKERFSLILESASTNQTSMYLCASNMGQVNNQPQHFGDGTRLSIL.

V gene TRBV5-6 combines with J gene TRBJ1-2; 9 nucleotides line up with TRBD1. This CDR3 region has 15 residues. CDR1 is SGHDT, CDR2 YYEEEE, per germline. The V gene end was trimmed by 2 bases and the J gene end by 5 bases; junction bases not matched to a gene: 7. CDR3 nucleotides: TGTGCCAGCAGCTTTTCGGGGACAGGGAAATATGGCTACACCTTC. This translates into CASSFSGTGKYGYTF. The complete variable domain, with remaining parts taken from reference TRBV5-6 and TRBJ1-2, reads DAGVTQSPTHLIKTRGQQVTLRCSPKSGHDTVSWYQQALGQGPQFIFQYYEEEERQRGNFPDRFSGHQFPNYSSELNVNALLLGDSALYLCASSFSGTGKYGYTFGSGTRLTVV.

The V call is TRBV6-6, the J call TRBJ1-2; D possibly corresponds to TRBD1 (5 bases). This CDR3 has 15 amino acids. Trimming pared 7 bases from V and 5 bases from J, leaving 20 bases between. The germline gives CDR1 MNHNY, CDR2 SVGAGI (reference sequence). CDR3 DNA: TGTGCCAGCACCCTCGGGCGGGGGGGACTGTATGGCTACACCTTC. The encoded protein is CASTLGRGGLYGYTF.

The chain links TRBV3-1 (or the pseudogene TRBV3-2) to TRBJ2-1; 10 bases fit TRBD2. Losses at the gene ends were 4 bases for V and 7 bases for J; bases not matched to a gene: 13. CDR3 length: 17 amino acids. The germline V gene has CDR1 LGHDT and CDR2 YNNKEL (reference sequence). The CDR3 coding sequence is TGTGCCAGCAGCCGGGGGAGTTCTAGCGGGAGTACAAATGAGCAGTTCTTC. It encodes CASSRGSSSGSTNEQFF.